The 10 T cell receptor beta chains presented below share a single source sample, sequenced in a study of blood T cell repertoires in COVID-19. Libraries were prepared by immunoSEQ multiplex PCR; TCRdb keeps only in-frame clonotypes and omits some of them. The repertoire holds some 50,000 clones, with roughly 88% as singletons. Sequencing was performed on peripheral blood. The receptor source for this set is an elderly man with acute or convalescent COVID-19.

This sequence joins TRBV6-1 and TRBJ1-5, with TRBD1 identical over 9 bases. There are 17 residues in the CDR3. V lost 4 bases and J lost 9; bases outside the gene matches: 16. The germline V gene encodes CDR1 MNHNS and CDR2 SASEGT. CDR3 DNA sequence: TGTGCCAGCAGTGCCCGACCCGGGACAGGGATTCAGGGGCCCCAGCATTTT. It codes for CASSARPGTGIQGPQHF.

The chain uses TRBV6-9 and TRBJ1-5; D gene ambiguous. The CDR3 length is 16 residues. The V gene's germline CDR1 is MNHGY and CDR2 SVAAGI. V was trimmed by 2 bases and J by 5 bases, leaving 16 bases between them. CDR3 bases: TGTGCCAGCAGTTATGAGGGAGGTCAGACTTATCAGCCCCAGCATTTT. It translates to CASSYEGGQTYQPQHF.

The CDR3 coding sequence is TGTGCCAGCAGCTTAACGGGGGGTGTAGGCGAGCAGTACTTC. Its protein product is CASSLTGGVGEQYF. The chain links TRBV7-3 to TRBJ2-7; a possible D gene is TRBD2 (6 bases). Germline V CDR1 and CDR2: SGHTA, FQGTGA. CDR3 length: 14 amino acids. V dropped 0 bases and J dropped 6 bases, with 12 bases sitting between them.

The CDR3 DNA reads as TGTGCCAGCAGCCTTACCCGTAGCTCCTACGAGCAGTACTTC. Its protein is CASSLTRSSYEQYF. The rearrangement links TRBV3-1 (or the pseudogene TRBV3-2) to TRBJ2-7, with D unclear. V lost 4 bases and J lost 0, with 10 bases in between. The CDR3 is 14 amino acids. Germline V gene lookup returns CDR1 LGHDT and CDR2 YNNKEL (reference sequence).

V is TRBV5-1 and J is TRBJ2-3, with 9 nucleotides matching TRBD2. Germline lookup yields CDR1 SGHRS and CDR2 YFSETQ. The V segment lost 2 bases and the J segment 6 bases; nucleotides outside the gene matches: 4. The CDR3 sequence is 14 residues long. CDR3 DNA sequence: TGCGCCAGCAGCTTCCAGCGGGGGGACGATACGCAGTATTTT. Its protein product is CASSFQRGDDTQYF.

The CDR3 reads CASSSLAVRNNEQFF. For the CDR3, the DNA is TGTGCCAGCAGCTCCCTAGCGGTGAGAAACAATGAGCAGTTCTTC. The chain carries TRBV28 and TRBJ2-1; 7 bases agree with TRBD2. Germline CDR1 is MDHEN and CDR2 is SYDVKM. The CDR3 totals 15 residues. V lost 6 bases to trimming and J lost 5 bases; unmatched junction nucleotides: 10.

This chain connects TRBV7-3 to TRBJ1-1, with D possibly TRBD1 on 5 matching bases. The CDR3 is made up of 13 amino acids. V was trimmed by 5 bases and J by 1 base, leaving 8 bases between them. Germline V gene data show CDR1 as SGHTA and CDR2 as FQGTGA. CDR3 sequence reads: CASSIGQNTEAFF. Written as DNA, the CDR3 is TGTGCCAGCAGCATTGGACAGAACACTGAAGCTTTCTTT. Using reference TRBV7-3 and TRBJ1-1 for the parts outside the CDR3, the full variable domain is GAGVSQTPSNKVTEKGKYVELRCDPISGHTALYWYRQSLGQGPEFLIYFQGTGAADDSGLPNDRFFAVRPEGSVSTLKIQRTERGDSAVYLCASSIGQNTEAFFGQGTRLTVV.

The V gene is TRBV3-1 (or the pseudogene TRBV3-2), the J gene TRBJ1-1; TRBD1 might be the D (5 bases). V gave up 0 bases and J gave up 10 bases, with 6 bases separating them. The CDR3 spans 11 residues. Germline V gene sequence: CDR1 LGHDT, CDR2 YNNKEL (reference sequence). CDR3 residues: CASSQDQGAFF. CDR3 DNA sequence: TGTGCCAGCAGCCAAGATCAGGGAGCTTTCTTT.

The sample holds a few counts of this clone. V gene TRBV19 combines with J gene TRBJ1-3; D is perhaps TRBD1 (5 bases). Per the germline V gene, CDR1 is LNHDA and CDR2 is SQIVND (reference sequence). Trimming removed 6 bases at V and 4 bases at J, with 16 bases between. CDR3 length: 15 amino acids. CDR3 protein: CASSLSQGSGNTIYF. CDR3 bases: TGTGCCAGTAGCCTCTCTCAGGGTTCGGGAAACACCATATATTTT.

The rearrangement links TRBV7-2 to TRBJ1-1, with 7 bases lining up with TRBD1. The CDR3 is 15 residues long. With 5 bases clipped from V and 4 bases from J, the junction kept 10 bases outside the gene matches. Looked up from germline, CDR1 is SGHTA and CDR2 is FQGNSA. CDR3 loop: CASSPTRQGVTEAFF. CDR3 bases: TGTGCCAGCAGCCCCACTCGACAGGGCGTCACTGAAGCTTTCTTT. Drawing the rest from reference TRBV7-2 and TRBJ1-1, the complete variable domain is GAGVSQSPSNKVTEKGKDVELRCDPISGHTALYWYRQSLGQGLEFLIYFQGNSAPDKSGLPSDRFSAERTGGSVSTLTIQRTQQEDSAVYLCASSPTRQGVTEAFFGQGTRLTVV.